The source of this TCR beta chain is a study of CD8+ T cells in alopecia areata. Turning to the study itself: Twice a day, 5 to 10 mg of oral tofacitinib was administered to treated patients. The drug, tofacitinib, lasted 6 to 18 months, followed by 6 months off drug.

Separation by sorting yielded CD4+ and CD8+ T cells from PBMCs. TCR sequencing used cDNA made by reverse transcription of extracted RNA. Clones were sequenced by immunoSEQ multiplex PCR, and TCRdb holds only the in-frame ones, with some missing. The repertoire has about 130,000 clones, over 50% of them found once; the top ten carry 4.5%. The CDR3 has 11 residues. Trimming shortened V by 4 bases and J by 10 bases, and 13 bases separated the two germline ends. Germline V gene data show CDR1 as GTSNPN and CDR2 as SVGIG (reference sequence). The TCR sequence derives from a human donor with alopecia areata. The V and J genes are TRBV30 and TRBJ1-1; D remains unclear. This material consisted of CD4+ T cells sorted from blood, taken at week 0. The CDR3 protein is CAWIGRQGAFF. The CDR3 region has the DNA TGTGCCTGGATTGGTCGGCAAGGAGCTTTCTTT.